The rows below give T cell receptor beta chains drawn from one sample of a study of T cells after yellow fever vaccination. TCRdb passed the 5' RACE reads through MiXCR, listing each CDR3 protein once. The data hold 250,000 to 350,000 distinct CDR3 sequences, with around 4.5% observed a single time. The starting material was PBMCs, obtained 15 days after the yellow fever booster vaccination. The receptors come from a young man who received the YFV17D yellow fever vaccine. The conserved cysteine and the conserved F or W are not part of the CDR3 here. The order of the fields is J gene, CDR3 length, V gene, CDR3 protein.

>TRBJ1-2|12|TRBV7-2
ASSYGGGRYGYT
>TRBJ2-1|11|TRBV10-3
AISRQEFQEQF
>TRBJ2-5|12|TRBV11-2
ASSHDTAGETQY
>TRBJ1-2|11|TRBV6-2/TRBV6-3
ASRRDSFYGYT
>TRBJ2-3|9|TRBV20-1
SAAGADTQY
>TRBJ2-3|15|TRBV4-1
ASSQGVSGGSTDTQY
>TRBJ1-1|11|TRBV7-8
ASSASGVTEAF
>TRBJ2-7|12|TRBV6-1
ASSEQQGVYEQY
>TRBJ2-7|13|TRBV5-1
ASSSSQGAHYEQY
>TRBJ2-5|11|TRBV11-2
ASTDGRPETQY
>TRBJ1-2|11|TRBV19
ASSPGLGYGYT
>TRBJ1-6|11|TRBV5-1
ASSPEPNSPLH
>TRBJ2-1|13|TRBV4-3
ASSPWTWSYNEQF
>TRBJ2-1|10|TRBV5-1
ASSRLVNEQF
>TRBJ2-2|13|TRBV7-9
ASSSRTTNTGELF
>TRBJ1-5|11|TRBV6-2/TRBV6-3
ASNPGEEQPQH
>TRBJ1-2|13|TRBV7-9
ASSSQGELPYGYT
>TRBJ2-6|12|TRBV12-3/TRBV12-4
ASTKTPGANVLT
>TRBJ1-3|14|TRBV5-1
ASSLAGINSGNTIY
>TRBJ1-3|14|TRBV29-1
SVVSGARLSGNTIY
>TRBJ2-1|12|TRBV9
ASGSGGSLNEQF
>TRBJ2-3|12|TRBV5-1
ASSFAGGTDTQY
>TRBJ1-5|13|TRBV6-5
ASSPQGASNQPQH
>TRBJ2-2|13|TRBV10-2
ASSGGQENTGELF
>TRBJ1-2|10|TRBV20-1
SARDLASGYT
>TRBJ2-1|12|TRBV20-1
SAREERWYNEQF
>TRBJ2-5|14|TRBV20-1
SARPQGGGAGETQY
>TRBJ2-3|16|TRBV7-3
ASSSPRFSGEVPDTQY
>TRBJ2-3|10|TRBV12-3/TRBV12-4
ASSLITDTQY
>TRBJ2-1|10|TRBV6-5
ASVSLGDEQF
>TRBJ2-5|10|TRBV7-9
ATGGLEETQY
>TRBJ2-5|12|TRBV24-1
ATSDSRTVETQY
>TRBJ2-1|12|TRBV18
ASLSGGAYNEQF
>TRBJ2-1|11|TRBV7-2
ASSSAGHHEQF
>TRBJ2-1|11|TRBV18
ASSPTGDNEQF
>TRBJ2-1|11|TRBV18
ASSPIGDNEQF
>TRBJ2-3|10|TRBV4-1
ASSLPGDTQY
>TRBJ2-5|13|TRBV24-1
ATSANTGAVETQY
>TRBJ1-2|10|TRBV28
ASWSRPYGYT
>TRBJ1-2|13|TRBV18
ASSPTEGAWYGYT
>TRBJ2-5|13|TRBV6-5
ASSYSPGLGQTQY
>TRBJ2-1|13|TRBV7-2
ASRLLAGGPYEQF
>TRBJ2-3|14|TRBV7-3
ASSSRGSGVADTQY
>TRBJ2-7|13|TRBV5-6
ASSSGTGASYEQY
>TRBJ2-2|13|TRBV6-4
ASSVQAGNTGELF
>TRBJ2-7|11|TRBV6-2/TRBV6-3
ASRLAHNYEQY
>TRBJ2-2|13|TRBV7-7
ASSSGPGNTGELF
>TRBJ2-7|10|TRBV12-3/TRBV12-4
ASSSQWGEQY